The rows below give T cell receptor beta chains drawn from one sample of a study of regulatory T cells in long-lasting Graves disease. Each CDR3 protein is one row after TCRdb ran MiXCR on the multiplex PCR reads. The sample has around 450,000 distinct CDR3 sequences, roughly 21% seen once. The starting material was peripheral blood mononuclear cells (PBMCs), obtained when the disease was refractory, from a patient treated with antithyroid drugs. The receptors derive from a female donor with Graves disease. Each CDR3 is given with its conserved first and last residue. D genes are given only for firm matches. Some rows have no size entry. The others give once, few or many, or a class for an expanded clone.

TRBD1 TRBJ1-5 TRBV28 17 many TGTGCCAGCAGAACAACGGCCGGGACAGGGAACAATCAGCCCCAGCATTTT CASRTTAGTGNNQPQHF
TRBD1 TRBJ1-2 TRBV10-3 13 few TGTGCCATCAGTAACACAGGGGGCTATGGCTACACCTTC CAISNTGGYGYTF
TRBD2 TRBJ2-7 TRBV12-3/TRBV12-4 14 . TGTGCCAGCGGAGTAGCGGGGGAAAGCTACGAGCAGTACTTC CASGVAGESYEQYF
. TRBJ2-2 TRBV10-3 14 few TGTGCCATCACCCCAGGGCCCAACACCGGGGAGCTGTTTTTT CAITPGPNTGELFF
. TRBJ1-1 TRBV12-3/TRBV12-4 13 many TGTGCCAGCAGTTCGGGACACAACACTGAAGCTTTCTTT CASSSGHNTEAFF
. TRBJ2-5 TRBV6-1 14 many TGTGCCAGCACTCCAGTGGGGAGAGAAGAGACCCAGTACTTC CASTPVGREETQYF
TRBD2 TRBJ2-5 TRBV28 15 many TGTGCCACCACCCTGGGACTAGCGGGATTGGAGACCCAGTACTTC CATTLGLAGLETQYF
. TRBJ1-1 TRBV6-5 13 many TGTGCCAGCAGTTACGACAGTCGCACTGAAGCTTTCTTT CASSYDSRTEAFF
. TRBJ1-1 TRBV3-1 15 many TGTGCCAGCAGCCAAGTCCGCTCTAGGGACACTGAAGCTTTCTTT CASSQVRSRDTEAFF
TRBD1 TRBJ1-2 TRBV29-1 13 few TGCAGCGCATTCACGTTCGACAGGGGAGGCTACACCTTC CSAFTFDRGGYTF
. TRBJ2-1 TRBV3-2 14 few TGTGCCAGCTATGGGGTCGCATCCTACAATGAGCAGTTCTTC CASYGVASYNEQFF